This T cell receptor (beta chain) was found in a study of beta chain features in type 1 diabetes. The wider study: Healthy donors resembled patients in age, gender and cell yields.

There are 14 residues in the CDR3. Germline-derived CDR1 and CDR2 are MDHEN and SYDVKM. V dropped 7 bases and J dropped 2 bases, with 12 bases sitting between them. The sequenced template was cDNA made from the entire isolated RNA. Some clones are missing from TCRdb's copy, which holds only in-frame ones; the method was immunoSEQ multiplex PCR. Seen here are 600,000 or so clones, around 15% observed once, and the top ten hold approximately 0.039%. Whole-study findings and limits: Shortening that was moderate but significant affected the TCRB CDR3s of Type 1 diabetes patients in all four CD4+ subsets.

This clone has only a few counts. Its target is unknown. The source material was naive CD4+ T cells from blood. The chain carries TRBV28 and TRBJ1-3; D remains ambiguous. The clonotype originates from a man between 18 and 35 years old with type 1 diabetes. The CDR3 sequence is CASTPVPTGNTIYF. The CDR3 region has the DNA TGTGCCAGCACCCCGGTTCCGACTGGAAACACCATATATTTT.